The sequence of this T cell receptor (beta chain) was determined in a study of vaccination effects on CD4 cells after COVID-19. Scientists isolated CD4+ T cells after a roughly 10-day culture period ended. The data were produced by immunoSEQ multiplex PCR, yet TCRdb's version contains in-frame clones alone and is incomplete. The table lists around 35,000 clones, around 79% of them singletons. A remark on this clone: No antigen is known for it.

This sample comprised CD4+ T cells from PBMCs cultured without peptide, obtained before COVID-19 vaccination. The source of this sequence is a human donor who received a COVID-19 vaccine.

CDR3 coding DNA: TGTGCCAGCAGAGCTCCGGGACAGGGGGCATCTGAAGCTTTCTTT. Translated: CASRAPGQGASEAFF. The chain recombines TRBV6-5 with TRBJ1-1, with TRBD1 matching over 12 bases. Germline V gene sequence: CDR1 MNHEY, CDR2 SVGAGI. The CDR3 is made up of 15 amino acids. After removal of 6 bases from V and 6 bases from J, the junction contained 8 bases not matched to a gene.